Following are 14 T cell receptor beta chains from one sample sequenced in a study of T cells after posttransplantation cyclophosphamide. Sequencing was performed with immunoSEQ multiplex PCR; in TCRdb, only in-frame clones are kept and a portion is missing. Singletons are absent from the sample, which has around 34,000 clones. Sequencing was carried out using PBMCs. These receptors originate from a woman between 45 and 65 years old in good health and a related stem cell transplant donor.

In its sample, this clone was seen a few times. The chain recombines TRBV7-3 with TRBJ2-3; 8 bases are shared with TRBD1. CDR1 is SGHTA and CDR2 is FQGTGA in the germline V gene. The ends lost 4 bases at V and 1 base at J; junction bases unmatched: 7. CDR3 length: 16 amino acids. CDR3 protein: CASSSGGQGGTDTQYF. The CDR3 region has the DNA TGTGCCAGCAGCTCAGGAGGACAGGGAGGCACAGATACGCAGTATTTT.

There are many counts of this clone. This chain connects TRBV11-2 to TRBJ2-1; 9 bases match TRBD2. CDR3 length equals 17 residues. Germline V lookup: CDR1 SGHAT, CDR2 FQNNGV. V dropped 0 bases and J dropped 1; count of bases not matched to a gene: 4. CDR3 sequence: CASSLEISGSSYNEQFF. CDR3 DNA: TGTGCCAGCAGCTTAGAGATTAGCGGGAGTTCCTACAATGAGCAGTTCTTC.

This clone was seen at least ten times. This sequence joins TRBV12-3 or TRBV12-4 and TRBJ2-1, with a possible D match to TRBD2 (6 bases). Trimming took off 6 bases at V and 9 bases at J, with 15 bases between the two ends. The CDR3 is 13 amino acids. CDR3 protein: CASRDPGTSEQFF. CDR3 sequence (DNA): TGTGCCAGCAGGGACCCCGGGACTTCTGAGCAGTTCTTC.

Many counts were recorded for this clone. The chain recombines TRBV4-1 with TRBJ2-7; D might be TRBD2 (5 bases). The germline V and J ends were trimmed by 4 bases and 3 bases, with 10 bases remaining between them. The CDR3 extends over 13 amino acids. The germline V gene encodes CDR1 MGHRA and CDR2 YSYEKL. CDR3 nucleotide sequence: TGCGCCAGCAGCCCCCTTCGGGGCTACGAGCAGTACTTC. It is translated as CASSPLRGYEQYF.

This clone was observed a handful of times. The CDR3 is CASSLQGIYGYTF. The CDR3 DNA follows: TGTGCCAGCAGTTTACAGGGGATCTATGGCTACACCTTC. The chain is built from TRBV6-5 and TRBJ1-2, with 7 bases identical to TRBD1. Germline V gives CDR1 MNHEY, CDR2 SVGAGI. This CDR3 comprises 13 residues. With V trimmed by 4 bases and J by 4 bases, 3 bases remained unmatched.

This clone was seen a few times. The genes are TRBV15 and TRBJ2-3; 8 positions agree with TRBD2. Germline V gene data show CDR1 as LNHNV and CDR2 as YYDKDF (reference sequence). The CDR3 runs to 11 residues. V was clipped by 8 bases and J by 8 bases; unmatched bases: 3. This CDR3 is CATRRGGTQYF. CDR3 nucleotides: TGTGCCACCCGACGGGGGGGTACGCAGTATTTT.

This clone was observed a handful of times. CDR3 sequence: CASSPRYRDHEQYF. Here the CDR3 DNA reads TGTGCCAGCAGCCCAAGGTACAGGGACCACGAGCAGTACTTC. The chain joins TRBV28 to TRBJ2-7; D is perhaps TRBD1 (6 bases). In germline, CDR1 is MDHEN, CDR2 SYDVKM. The V and J ends lost 6 bases and 5 bases respectively, with 17 bases between them. The CDR3 length is 14 residues.

Many counts were recorded for this clone. The V and J genes are TRBV6-1 and TRBJ1-1, with 8 bases identical to TRBD1. The CDR3 contains 13 residues. V was clipped by 7 bases and J by 3 bases; unmatched bases: 4. Germline V gene lookup returns CDR1 MNHNS and CDR2 SASEGT. CDR3 sequence: CASKTGEDTEAFF. The CDR3 DNA sequence: TGTGCCAGCAAGACAGGGGAGGACACTGAAGCTTTCTTT.

This clone was recorded at least ten times. The V and J genes are TRBV5-4 and TRBJ2-7; possible D gene TRBD1, 5 bases. Germline CDR1 SGHNT, CDR2 YYREEE (reference sequence). There are 16 residues in the CDR3. V lost 4 bases to trimming and J lost 0 bases, with 17 bases between them. In nucleotides, the CDR3 is TGTGCCAGCAGCAAAGGACCCCGCAGGGACTCCTACGAGCAGTACTTC. Its translation: CASSKGPRRDSYEQYF.

This clone was detected a few times. The chain joins TRBV7-2 to TRBJ2-3, with TRBD2 matching 7 bases. The trim removed 3 bases at V and 2 bases at J, leaving 8 bases unmatched. Germline loops: CDR1 SGHTA, CDR2 FQGNSA. CDR3 length equals 16 residues. CDR3 sequence reads: CASSLGAGQDTDTQYF. The CDR3 bases are TGTGCCAGCAGCTTGGGAGCGGGGCAGGACACAGATACGCAGTATTTT.

This clone occurred a few times. The chain joins TRBV30 to TRBJ2-1; TRBD2 matches at 11 bases. After removal of 4 bases from V and 10 bases from J, the junction contained 9 bases not matched to a gene. CDR3 length equals 14 residues. Germline-derived CDR1 and CDR2 are GTSNPN and SVGIG (reference sequence). The CDR3 DNA sequence: TGTGCCTGGAACGTAGCGGGAGGGCCCAGGGAGCAGTTCTTC. Translating gives CAWNVAGGPREQFF.

The rearrangement uses TRBV20-1 and TRBJ1-2; D remains ambiguous. The CDR3 consists of 10 residues. Germline lookup yields CDR1 DFQATT and CDR2 SNEGSKA (reference sequence). CDR3 in amino acids: CSLALRGYTF. The CDR3 DNA reads TGCAGCTTAGCCCTACGGGGCTACACCTTC.

The sample holds many counts of this clone. The chain is built from TRBV6-2 or TRBV6-3 and TRBJ2-2; tentative D call: TRBD1 (5 bases). Germline V CDR1 and CDR2: MNHEY, SVGEGT. The V end lost 3 bases, the J end lost 6 bases, and 14 bases lay between the germline ends. This CDR3 region has 15 residues. DNA for the CDR3: TGTGCCAGCAGTTATCTCCCAGGGATGGCCGGGGAGCTGTTTTTT. Its protein is CASSYLPGMAGELFF.

Many counts were recorded for this clone. V is TRBV5-1 and J is TRBJ1-2; maybe TRBD1 (5 bases). The CDR3 runs 16 residues. V was shortened by 3 bases and J by 6 bases, with 21 bases between the two germline ends. Germline assignment: CDR1 SGHRS and CDR2 YFSETQ. CDR3 in amino acids: CASSSGGLPGGNGYTF. DNA of the CDR3: TGCGCCAGCAGCTCGGGAGGCCTTCCCGGGGGGAATGGCTACACCTTC. The complete variable domain, with remaining parts taken from reference TRBV5-1 and TRBJ1-2, reads KAGVTQTPRYLIKTRGQQVTLSCSPISGHRSVSWYQQTPGQGLQFLFEYFSETQRNKGNFPGRFSGRQFSNSRSEMNVSTLELGDSALYLCASSSGGLPGGNGYTFGSGTRLTVV.